This T cell receptor (beta chain) is from a study of T-cell reconstitution after alpha-beta-depleted transplantation in children listed by TCRdb under 2016. About the full investigation: The study quantitatively tracked T-cell immune reconstitution after TCRalphabeta/CD19-depleted allogeneic hematopoietic cell transplantation in children using TCR repertoire profiling.

From the cysteine up to the phenylalanine, the CDR3 has a length of 14 residues. Kept here is only the CDR3 DNA, which spans 42 bases and is read in frame from base 1. The junction shows trimming of 1 base on V and 13 bases on J, plus 17 bases between the germline ends. The germline V gene supplies CDR1 MGHRA and CDR2 YSYEKL. This clonotype was seen a handful of times. The antigen it recognizes is unknown. Per-base qualities were not stored, and no clone one base away is much larger. The library was generated by PCR. The run used an Illumina HiSeq 2500. To normalize quantification of the TCRbeta repertoire, the TCR libraries were built with molecular barcoding that relied on unique molecular identifiers. The public reads were reanalyzed by TCRdb: fastp trimming at Q25, MiXCR alignment, in-frame beta chains only. A single entry per CDR3 protein holds the most common genes and DNA from its merged rows. Counted in this sample were about 360,000 distinct CDR3 sequences; approximately 12% of them appeared once. Approximately 4.3% of the sample comes from the top ten.

This clonotype was sampled from a human donor who donated a stem cell graft to a child with Fanconi anemia. The rearranged segments are TRBV4-1 and TRBJ2-1; TRBD2 is possibly the D segment (5 matching bases). Sequenced here: PBMCs, sampled from the stem cell graft. The nucleotide sequence reads as follows: TGCGCCAGCAGCCAAGTAGGAGGTGGCTCCCTACAGTTCTTC. The translation is CASSQVGGGSLQFF.